This entry features one T cell receptor (beta chain) sequence. This clonotype came up many times. Its target antigen remains unknown. No clone much larger than this one lies a single base away; base qualities are absent. The iRepertoire nested amplicon-rescue multiplex PCR (arm-PCR) platform was used to amplify TCR alpha and beta CDR3 regions from RNA. For one-step reverse transcription and amplification, roughly 100-450 ng of tissue mRNA or PBMC total RNA was used as input. Following bead purification, Illumina adapters were added by a secondary multiplex PCR, and libraries between 200 and 400 bp were gel-purified. Libraries carried internal 6-nucleotide barcodes used for demultiplexing. Libraries were sequenced on an Illumina MiSeq with 2x220 or 2x250 nucleotide paired-end reads. Concerning the study's data processing: Paired reads were merged using FLASH 1.2.11 and were aligned to the GRCh37 human genome using BWA-MEM, after which TRA and TRB reads were extracted. For V and J assignment, an IMGT-derived reference of cassette sequences and CDR3 motifs that included pseudogenes was used. Three-frame translation of reads was performed, and productive CDR3s were defined as those with a C...FGXG motif and no stop codons. Clonotypes were defined as unique combinations of V-J cassette pair and CDR3 amino acid sequence. Filtering of reads was based on Hamming distance, with the threshold set by the sequence error rate of each sample in mapped regions. The raw public reads went through TCRdb reprocessing: fastp at Q25, MiXCR clone calling, in-frame beta chains kept. Here each entry gathers all rows of one CDR3 protein and keeps the most common genes and DNA. The V and J calls and clone size are TCRdb's, not the authors'. The sample table holds around 90,000 distinct CDR3 sequences, of which roughly 40% were seen once. The ten largest account for 35% to 40% of the sample.

The data belong to a study of glioma-infiltrating T cells listed by TCRdb under 2016. Notes on the research overall: Sequencing of TCR alpha- and beta-chain repertoires was performed on glioma tissue, on non-neoplastic brain tissue, and on matched peripheral blood mononuclear cells. The paired cohort was made up of three low-grade glioma patients, about 8 primary glioblastoma patients and three non-glioma patients who contributed non-neoplastic brain tissue. To gauge divergence between tissue and blood T-cell populations, every tissue-infiltrating repertoire was compared against the peripheral blood repertoire from the same patient. Broader findings and caveats from the paper: Very few CDR3 sequences were shared between tissue and blood, attributed to high CDR3 diversity and limited sampling. VJ-independent divergence between tissue and blood was below expectation in non-neoplastic patients but above expectation in all gliomas, especially low-grade gliomas. Small numbers underpinned the group comparisons: under ten glioblastoma patients, three low-grade glioma patients and three non-neoplastic patients.

Inclusive of the bounding cysteine and phenylalanine, the CDR3 is 13 residues long. Of the read, only the CDR3 DNA is kept; its 39 bases are in frame from base 1. Compared with germline, V lacks 3 bases and J lacks 3 bases; bases without a gene match: 1. CDR1 and CDR2 were assigned from the germline V gene as SGHTA and FQGTGA. The rearrangement combines TRBV7-3 with TRBJ1-2; a stretch of 7 junction bases matches TRBD1. The sequenced sample was glioma tissue, nonneoplastic brain tissue, or PBMCs (not recorded which). The TCR originated in a human donor with low-grade glioma or glioblastoma, undergoing nonglioma brain surgery, or in good health (not recorded which). The nucleotide sequence reads TGTGCCAGCAGCTTCACAGGGGACTATGGCTACACCTTC. Its protein is CASSFTGDYGYTF.